The 10 T cell receptor beta chains reported below all come from one sample, sequenced in a study of blood T cells in healthy people across ages. The authors ran a second PCR of 7 to 11 cycles using a sample-barcoded 5' primer and a J-beta primer mix. TCRdb analysed the 5' RACE reads with MiXCR anew, one entry per CDR3 protein. The data show over 1,300,000 distinct CDR3 sequences, approximately 59% seen once. Material for sequencing was blood. These receptors originate from a man aged 18 to 29 in good health.

A few counts support this clonotype. This chain links TRBV5-1 with TRBJ2-4, with D possibly TRBD1 on 6 matching bases. Looked up from germline, CDR1 is SGHRS and CDR2 is YFSETQ. The CDR3 contains 14 residues. V was trimmed by 4 bases and J by 4 bases, leaving 12 bases between them. The CDR3 bases are TGCGCCAGCAGCGCCGGACAGCTTAAAAACATTCAGTACTTC. This sequence encodes CASSAGQLKNIQYF.

This chain connects TRBV29-1 to TRBJ2-2; 7 bases are shared with TRBD1. With 5 bases clipped from V and 6 bases from J, the junction kept 9 bases outside the gene matches. Looked up from germline, CDR1 is SQVTM and CDR2 is ANQGSEA. The CDR3 runs to 14 residues. The DNA of the CDR3 is TGCAGCGTTAGGGGGCCCTTGGACGCCGGGGAGCTGTTTTTT. Its protein product is CSVRGPLDAGELFF.

This clonotype was counted between two and nine times. The chain uses TRBV5-1 and TRBJ2-7; tentatively, D is TRBD1 (6 bases). The length of the CDR3 is 16 residues. V shed 4 bases and J shed 4 bases, with 21 bases lying between them. Germline CDR1 reads SGHRS; CDR2 reads YFSETQ. CDR3 residues: CASSGRGRGQGYEQYF. The CDR3 nucleotides read TGCGCCAGCAGCGGTCGCGGCAGGGGCCAGGGATACGAGCAGTACTTC.

V is TRBV7-8 and J is TRBJ2-1; 10 positions agree with TRBD2. Looked up from germline, CDR1 is SGHVS and CDR2 is FQNEAQ. V dropped 2 bases and J dropped 11; count of bases not matched to a gene: 6. The CDR3 loop spans 14 amino acids. The CDR3: CASSLRTSGAQQFF. As DNA, the CDR3 is TGTGCCAGCAGCTTAAGAACTAGCGGGGCTCAGCAGTTCTTC.

J is TRBJ2-1 and V is TRBV6-2 or TRBV6-3; D is unclear. The CDR3 consists of 15 residues. Trimming stripped 1 base from V and 10 bases from J, with 17 bases between. The germline gives CDR1 MNHEY, CDR2 SVGEGT. The chain's CDR3 is CASSYLRYGEGEQFF. The CDR3 nucleotides are TGTGCCAGCAGTTACTTGAGGTATGGGGAAGGCGAGCAGTTCTTC.

This chain links TRBV27 with TRBJ2-3; D unresolved. V lost 3 bases and J 2 bases, leaving 18 bases between the germline ends. Looked up from germline, CDR1 is MNHEY and CDR2 is SMNVEV (reference sequence). The CDR3 is 17 residues long. The CDR3 sequence: CASSFLKMVGNTDTQYF. In DNA form, the CDR3 reads TGTGCCAGCAGTTTTCTCAAGATGGTCGGAAACACAGATACGCAGTATTTT.

This clonotype showed up just once. V usage is TRBV4-1 and J usage is TRBJ1-2; TRBD1 agrees at 9 bases. This CDR3 contains 16 residues. From germline, CDR1 is MGHRA and CDR2 YSYEKL. V was pared by 4 bases and J by 7 bases, with 13 bases of the junction left unmatched. The CDR3 here is CASSRSTQGATGGYTF. CDR3 in DNA: TGCGCCAGCAGCCGTTCGACACAGGGGGCGACGGGTGGCTACACCTTC.

This clonotype was detected a few times. The V call is TRBV29-1, the J call TRBJ2-5; TRBD1 or TRBD2 may be the D gene (5 bases each). V lost 0 bases and J lost 5, with 16 bases in between. CDR3 length: 15 amino acids. Germline CDR1 reads SQVTM; CDR2 reads ANQGSEA. CDR3 bases: TGCAGCGTTGAAGATCGGCAGGGACGCCGGGAGACCCAGTACTTC. Amino acids: CSVEDRQGRRETQYF. Supplemented by reference TRBV29-1 and TRBJ2-5, the full variable domain reads SAVISQKPSRDICQRGTSLTIQCQVDSQVTMMFWYRQQPGQSLTLIATANQGSEATYESGFVIDKFPISRPNLTFSTLTVSNMSPEDSSIYLCSVEDRQGRRETQYFGPGTRLLVL.

V is TRBV6-1 and J is TRBJ2-2; TRBD2 aligns across 10 bases. The CDR3 covers 17 residues. Germline assignment: CDR1 MNHNS and CDR2 SASEGT. The V and J ends lost 6 bases and 3 bases, in that order; junction bases with no gene match: 10. The CDR3 loop reads CASRERKRGGHTGELFF. The CDR3 DNA reads as TGTGCCAGCAGAGAGAGAAAGCGGGGGGGCCACACCGGGGAGCTGTTTTTT.

The V and J genes are TRBV7-7 and TRBJ2-7; no clear D gene. The germline V gene encodes CDR1 SSHAT and CDR2 FNYEAQ (reference sequence). This CDR3 is 14 amino acids long. DNA for the CDR3: TGTGCTGGCAGCAGGAATATATGGGACTACGAGCAGTACTTC. As protein: CAGSRNIWDYEQYF. The full variable domain, with the rest looked up from reference TRBV7-7 and TRBJ2-7, is GAGVSQSPRYKVTKRGQDVTLRCDPISSHATLYWYQQALGQGPEFLTYFNYEAQPDKSGLPSDRFSAERPEGSISTLTIQRTEQRDSAMYRCAGSRNIWDYEQYFGPGTRLTVT.